The TCR beta chain under discussion was sequenced for a study of molecular identifiers for immune sequencing clone quantification. In the study overall: Replicate experiments took RNA from approximately 22,000 or 94,000 naive CD8 cells, divided it five ways and sequenced four.

Per germline, CDR1 DFQATT and CDR2 SNEGSKA (reference sequence). The CDR3 sequence is 16 residues long. Trimming took 5 bases from V and 0 from J, leaving 17 bases between them. TCRdb used MiXCR to reprocess the PCR reads, holding one entry per CDR3 protein. This table holds nearly 650,000 distinct CDR3 sequences, roughly 23% found once. The table lists this clonotype with many counts. Naive CD8 libraries came from about 20,000 to 1,000,000 sorted cells with 10%, 30% or 50% RNA. The CD8+CD4-CCR7+CD45RA+ phenotype defined the sorted naive CD8 T cells. V is TRBV20-1 and J is TRBJ1-5; TRBD1 is a possible D gene (5 bases). This TCR was sampled from a human donor in good health. Some libraries in this study had Jurkat cell RNA spiked in. The sequencing sample was made of naive CD8+ T cells from blood, with Jurkat cell RNA spiked in. Subset noted: FACS-sorted CD8+CD4-CCR7+CD45RA+ naive T cells. CDR3 DNA sequence: TGCAGTGCTGCCCCCCGGACAAGCTATAGCAATCAGCCCCAGCATTTT. Its protein product is CSAAPRTSYSNQPQHF.